These 12 T cell receptor beta chains share one sample of origin, sequenced in a study of tumor and adjacent non-tumor tissue in lung cancer. The template was RNA from unsorted bulk tissue. TCRbeta libraries were built with three rounds of nested PCR, modified from ARM-PCR. TCRdb called the multiplex PCR reads again in MiXCR, with one record for every CDR3 protein. In the table there are fewer than 120,000 distinct CDR3 sequences, approximately 80% of which are singletons. The sequenced sample was lung tumor tissue. The receptors stem from a man in his 70s with non-small cell lung cancer.

This clonotype showed up just once. The junction shows a germline mismatch at one end, possibly a read error. The rearrangement links TRBV6-1 to TRBJ1-1, with 8 bases matching TRBD1. The CDR3 has 16 residues. CDR1 MNHNS and CDR2 SASEGT come from the germline V gene. CDR3 bases: TGTGCCAGCAGTGAAATCCCAGGGGGCATGGCAACTGAAACTCTCTTT. It translates to CASSEIPGGMATETLF.

Concerning this clonotype: The conserved phenylalanine or tryptophan normally closing the CDR3 is absent here, so this likely arose from a read error. The J gene is TRBJ2-7, the V gene TRBV13, with a weak D call TRBD2 (6 bases). Germline loops: CDR1 PRHDT, CDR2 FYEKMQ (reference sequence). The CDR3 is 13 residues long. As DNA, the CDR3 is TGTACTAGCAACTCAACCACGGGGGATGAGCAGTACTTA. Protein product: CTSNSTTGDEQYL.

Points on this clonotype: One end of the junction is discordant with germline, which a read error may explain. The rearrangement joins TRBV4-1 to TRBJ1-6; 9 bases line up with TRBD1. Germline CDR1 and CDR2: MGHRA and YSYEKL. The CDR3 consists of 19 residues. CDR3 nucleotide sequence: TGCGCCAGTAGCCAAGAGGGACAGGGCCAGGCATTCTATAATTCACCCCTCCACTTT. It codes for CASSQEGQGQAFYNSPLHF.

Concerning this clonotype: A read error may account for a junction end that differs from germline. This chain links TRBV4-1 with TRBJ2-5, with D perhaps TRBD2 (6 bases). In germline, CDR1 is MGHRA, CDR2 YSYEKL. The CDR3 has 15 residues. CDR3 amino acids: CASSQGLGGLWTPYF. The DNA of the CDR3 is TGCGCCAGCAGTCAGGGACTCGGAGGCTTGTGGACCCCGTACTTC.

This clonotype came up once. Because it lacks the conserved phenylalanine or tryptophan at the end, this CDR3 is likely a read error. The chain links TRBV12-3 or TRBV12-4 to TRBJ1-6; D ambiguous. Deletions cut 5 bases from V and 3 bases from J, with 8 bases between. CDR3 length equals 14 residues. CDR3 protein: CASSQTIYNSPLHI. DNA for the CDR3: TGTGCCAGCAGTCAGACAATCTATAATTCACCCCTCCACATT.

The sample holds a few counts of this clonotype. A single base separates this from a much larger clone, so it may be a read error. The chain combines TRBV20-1 with TRBJ2-7; D ambiguous. This CDR3 is 11 amino acids long. Trimming pared 6 bases from V and 3 bases from J, leaving 9 bases between. CDR1 and CDR2 from the germline V gene are DFQATT and SNEGSKA (reference sequence). The CDR3 bases are TGCAGTGCACTCTTATTCTACGAGCAGTACTTC. Residues: CSALLFYEQYF.

This clonotype occurred a few times. This rearrangement joins TRBV10-2 to TRBJ2-5; D possibly corresponds to TRBD2 (6 bases). The CDR3 is made up of 16 amino acids. Germline V gene data show CDR1 as WSHSY and CDR2 as SAAADI. V lost 10 bases and J 10 bases, leaving 31 bases between the germline ends. For the CDR3, the DNA is TGCGCCACCCAGGGAGGTGCAACGAGGTGTGGGGAAATCCAGTACTTC. It codes for CATQGGATRCGEIQYF.

This clonotype was found a few times. Mismatch with germline at one junction end may stem from a read error. The rearrangement joins TRBV10-1 to TRBJ2-1; tentatively, D is TRBD1 (6 bases). The CDR3 is 14 residues long. Per the germline V gene, CDR1 is WNHNN and CDR2 is SYGVQD (reference sequence). CDR3 region: CTSSPLRGGFEQFF. The CDR3 nucleotides read TGCACCAGCAGCCCCCTCCGTGGGGGCTTTGAGCAGTTCTTC.

On this clonotype: One junction end does not reproduce the germline sequence, and a read error may be involved. The chain uses TRBV5-4 and TRBJ2-7, with D possibly matching TRBD2 (6 bases). Germline loops: CDR1 SGHNT, CDR2 YYREEE (reference sequence). CDR3 length: 15 residues. The chain's CDR3 is CAGSLGVAVDREHYF. CDR3 nucleotides: TGTGCCGGCAGCTTGGGGGTAGCGGTGGATCGGGAGCACTACTTC.

For this clonotype: At one end the junction does not follow the germline gene, possibly because of a read error. The chain uses TRBV4-1 and TRBJ2-1; D gene unclear. The CDR3 extends over 11 amino acids. Germline V CDR1 and CDR2: MGHRA, YSYEKL. The CDR3 DNA reads TGCGCCAGCGGTGAGTCTAATGATCAGTTCTTC. Protein: CASGESNDQFF.

On this clonotype itself: No conserved phenylalanine or tryptophan is present at the end of the CDR3, so a read error is the likely explanation. Because the CDR3's place on the DNA is in doubt, the DNA is left out and the CDR3 is given as listed by TCRdb. The chain couples TRBV4-1 to TRBJ1-1. The CDR3 adds up to 15 amino acids, both ends counted. Germline loops: CDR1 MGHRA, CDR2 YSYEKL. The CDR3 sequence is CASSLWGLANTEALL.

This chain connects TRBV29-1 to TRBJ2-4; D not resolved. The CDR3 sequence is 16 residues long. CDR1 and CDR2 from the germline V gene are SQVTM and ANQGSEA. V gave up 2 bases and J gave up 0 bases, with 14 bases separating them. This CDR3 is CSVELFSALAKNIQYF. CDR3 DNA: TGCAGCGTTGAATTATTCTCCGCGCTAGCCAAAAACATTCAGTACTTC.